This TCR beta chain is drawn from a study of regulatory T cells in long-lasting Graves disease. Study conclusions and caveats: Preferential use of TRBV28, TRBJ1-2 and TRBJ2-5 was seen in persistent disease.

Specified time point: persistent/refractory GD, antithyroid drugs over 5 years with positive TRAb. Isolated PBMC RNA provided the starting material for the TCR library. Building the TCR beta libraries relied on iRepertoire HTBI primers, and CDR3 regions underwent Arm-PCR. TCRdb fed the multiplex PCR reads into MiXCR, producing one record per CDR3 protein. This table holds 650,000 to 700,000 distinct CDR3 sequences, about 30% found once. A note on this clonotype: The antigen remains undetermined.

V lost 3 bases and J lost 6, with 8 bases in between. The CDR3 contains 12 residues. Germline V gene sequence: CDR1 ENHRY, CDR2 SYGVKD. The source is a female donor with Graves disease. Here the sequenced sample was peripheral blood mononuclear cells (PBMCs), taken when the disease was refractory, from a patient treated with antithyroid drugs. The chain uses TRBV10-3 and TRBJ1-2, with D uncertain. In DNA, the CDR3 is TGTGCCATCAGTGAAGGAGGTGATGGCTACACCTTC. It specifies CAISEGGDGYTF.